This TCR beta chain was recovered during a study of T-cell reconstitution after alpha-beta-depleted transplantation in children. The library targeted TCRbeta and was prepared with unique molecular identifiers. Via MiXCR, TCRdb re-called the PCR reads, giving one row per CDR3 protein. The sample contains approximately 490,000 distinct CDR3 sequences, under 15% of which appear only once. Notes on this clonotype: A much larger clone differs by one base, so this may be a read error.

CDR1 WSHSY and CDR2 SAAADI come from the germline V gene. The germline V and J ends were trimmed by 6 bases and 1 base, with 12 bases remaining between them. The CDR3 is 15 residues long. Here the sequenced sample was PBMCs from the stem cell graft donor, taken from the stem cell graft. The chain combines TRBV10-2 with TRBJ2-2, with a weak D call TRBD1 (6 bases). The TCR was taken from a human donor who donated a stem cell graft to a child with combined immunodeficiency. The CDR3 region has the DNA TGCGCCAGCAGGAGTGTACAGGGGAACACCGGGGAGCTGTTTTTT. Amino acid sequence: CASRSVQGNTGELFF.